The sequence of this T cell receptor (beta chain) was determined in a study of early T cells in non-severe SARS-CoV-2 infection. Looking at the study overall: Sequencing was performed on bulk RNA from unsorted whole blood, leaving chains unpaired.

Study-level results: Anti-spike CD8 responses were favored by VDJdb matching, which missed private and CD4 specificities.

Germline-derived CDR1 and CDR2 are SNHLY and FYNNEI. The CDR3 runs to 12 residues. The V gene lost 2 bases and the J gene lost 8 bases, with 7 bases spanning the gap. This clonotype was recorded many times. The antigen remains undetermined. Unique molecular identifiers were added to individual cDNA molecules. TCRdb re-derived calls from the 5' RACE reads in MiXCR, one entry per CDR3 protein. The data show 60,000 or so distinct CDR3 sequences, around 9% seen once. Input material: whole blood. The TCR originated in an adult who was a healthcare worker with PCR-confirmed SARS-CoV-2 infection or an uninfected control (not recorded which). V gene TRBV2 combines with J gene TRBJ2-4; the D is unclear. CDR3 DNA: TGTGCCAGCAGTGAACTGGGGTACATTCAGTACTTC. Translation: CASSELGYIQYF.